Following are 32 T cell receptor beta chains from one sample sequenced in a study of cytomegalovirus exposure and HLA in healthy donors. Both 60 Vbeta primers and 13 Jbeta primers went into the PCR. Profiling relied on immunoSEQ multiplex PCR, and the TCRdb table lists in-frame clones only, not all of them. The sample includes approximately 190,000 clones, 70% to 80% seen only once; the top ten take 11% to 15%. Input material: PBMCs. Source of these receptors: a woman in her 30s in good health and CMV-seropositive.

The chain employs TRBV4-2 and TRBJ1-5, with D perhaps matching TRBD1 (5 bases). Germline V CDR1 and CDR2: LGHNA, YNFKEQ. The germline V and J ends were trimmed by 2 bases and 0 bases, with 8 bases remaining between them. This CDR3 region has 15 residues. The CDR3 region has the DNA TGTGCCAGCAGCCAACGACAGTTTAGCAATCAGCCCCAGCATTTT. As protein: CASSQRQFSNQPQHF.

The rearrangement joins TRBV5-5 to TRBJ2-5; 16 bases fit TRBD2. V shed 4 bases, J shed 5 bases, and the junction held 14 bases outside the gene matches. Germline CDR1 is SGHKS and CDR2 is YYEKEE (reference sequence). The CDR3 has 19 residues. In DNA form, the CDR3 reads TGTGCCAGCAGCCGGGGGGGACTAGCGGGAGGGCCTAAATGGGAGACCCAGTACTTC. Translation: CASSRGGLAGGPKWETQYF. The variable domain in full, completed from reference TRBV5-5 and TRBJ2-5, reads DAGVTQSPTHLIKTRGQQVTLRCSPISGHKSVSWYQQVLGQGPQFIFQYYEKEERGRGNFPDRFSARQFPNYSSELNVNALLLGDSALYLCASSRGGLAGGPKWETQYFGPGTRLLVL.

The V gene is TRBV30, the J gene TRBJ1-5; 7 bases match TRBD1. The CDR3 sequence is 18 residues long. The ends lost 1 base at V and 0 bases at J; junction bases unmatched: 12. Germline values: CDR1 GTSNPN, CDR2 SVGIG (reference sequence). The CDR3 loop is CAWSAPLGGSGSNQPQHF. DNA for the CDR3: TGTGCCTGGAGTGCCCCACTAGGGGGCTCGGGTAGCAATCAGCCCCAGCATTTT.

The chain links TRBV19 to TRBJ2-5, with TRBD1 as a possible D gene (5 bases). The CDR3 is 13 residues long. V was pared by 5 bases and J by 3 bases, with 10 bases between. Germline lookup yields CDR1 LNHDA and CDR2 SQIVND (reference sequence). The CDR3 DNA reads as TGTGCCAGTAGTCCTGGGGCAGAAGAGACCCAGTACTTC. Its translation is CASSPGAEETQYF. Full variable domain (missing parts from reference TRBV19 and TRBJ2-5): DGGITQSPKYLFRKEGQNVTLSCEQNLNHDAMYWYRQDPGQGLRLIYYSQIVNDFQKGDIAEGYSVSREKKESFPLTVTSAQKNPTAFYLCASSPGAEETQYFGPGTRLLVL.

The rearrangement uses TRBV4-2 and TRBJ2-7, with 8 bases that match TRBD2. The J segment lost 6 bases and the V segment lost 1 base, leaving 5 bases of the junction unmatched. CDR3 length: 14 amino acids. Germline CDR1 and CDR2: LGHNA and YNFKEQ. The CDR3 loop reads CASSQGGTSGEQYF. The CDR3, as DNA: TGTGCCAGCAGCCAAGGGGGGACTAGTGGCGAGCAGTACTTC.

The chain joins TRBV7-8 to TRBJ1-5; 11 bases are a match to TRBD1. With V trimmed by 5 bases and J by 7 bases, 10 bases remained unmatched. The CDR3 length is 16 residues. Germline V gene data show CDR1 as SGHVS and CDR2 as FQNEAQ. CDR3 in amino acids: CASSVRDRGFRQPQHF. The CDR3 bases are TGTGCCAGCAGCGTCCGGGACAGGGGGTTTCGACAGCCCCAGCATTTT. The full variable domain, in which reference TRBV7-8 and TRBJ1-5 provide the parts outside the CDR3, is GAGVSQSPRYKVAKRGQDVALRCDPISGHVSLFWYQQALGQGPEFLTYFQNEAQLDKSGLPSDRFFAERPEGSVSTLKIQRTQQEDSAVYLCASSVRDRGFRQPQHFGDGTRLSIL.

The chain joins TRBV4-1 to TRBJ2-3, with TRBD2 identical over 7 bases. Germline lookup yields CDR1 MGHRA and CDR2 YSYEKL. The ends lost 0 bases at V and 2 bases at J; junction bases unmatched: 8. The CDR3 consists of 17 residues. CDR3 in amino acids: CASSQDYRGVSTDTQYF. The CDR3 DNA reads TGCGCCAGCAGCCAAGATTACCGGGGGGTTTCCACAGATACGCAGTATTTT.

This clone occurred once. J is TRBJ2-7 and V is TRBV18, with D unclear. Germline V gene lookup returns CDR1 KGHSH and CDR2 LQKENI. The CDR3 loop spans 12 amino acids. The ends were cut back, 4 bases at V and 4 bases at J, with 8 bases in the middle. The CDR3 protein is CASSLDTYEQYF. In nucleotides, the CDR3 is TGTGCCAGCTCACTTGACACTTACGAGCAGTACTTC.

The V gene is TRBV2, the J gene TRBJ1-6; D remains ambiguous. V lost 3 bases and J lost 7, with 16 bases in between. The V gene's germline CDR1 is SNHLY and CDR2 FYNNEI. This CDR3 spans 16 amino acids. For the CDR3, the DNA is TGTGCCAGCAGTGATAATGGGCCTCCGGCAAATTCACCCCTCCACTTT. Encoded protein: CASSDNGPPANSPLHF.

This chain connects TRBV11-3 to TRBJ2-1, with D unresolved. The germline gives CDR1 SGHNT, CDR2 YENEEA. There are 13 residues in the CDR3. The V and J ends lost 4 bases and 9 bases respectively, with 13 bases between them. The CDR3, as DNA: TGTGCCAGCAGCTCTATTTGGGCGAGTGAGCAGTTCTTC. The encoded protein is CASSSIWASEQFF.

This clone was seen only a few times. The chain employs TRBV30 and TRBJ2-1; maybe TRBD2 (6 bases). V was cut by 5 bases and J by 15 bases, with 17 bases left in between. Looked up from germline, CDR1 is GTSNPN and CDR2 is SVGIG (reference sequence). The CDR3 sequence is 11 residues long. The CDR3 DNA reads TGTGCCTGGGCTCACGGGAGACTCCGGTTCTTC. Residues: CAWAHGRLRFF. Full variable domain (outside the CDR3, taken from reference TRBV30 and TRBJ2-1): SQTIHQWPATLVQPVGSPLSLECTVEGTSNPNLYWYRQAAGRGLQLLFYSVGIGQISSEVPQNLSASRPQDRQFILSSKKLLLSDSGFYLCAWAHGRLRFFGPGTRLTVL.

The gene calls are TRBV18 and TRBJ2-7; 10 nucleotides match TRBD1. The junction had 11 bases not matched to a gene; V was cut back by 1 base and J by 5 bases. The CDR3 is made up of 17 amino acids. The germline V gene has CDR1 KGHSH and CDR2 LQKENI. CDR3 DNA sequence: TGTGCCAGCTCACCACTCCCCCGGGACAGGGGTATCCACGAGCAGTACTTC. It specifies CASSPLPRDRGIHEQYF. Filled out from reference TRBV18 and TRBJ2-7, the complete variable domain reads NAGVMQNPRHLVRRRGQEARLRCSPMKGHSHVYWYRQLPEEGLKFMVYLQKENIIDESGMPKERFSAEFPKEGPSILRIQQVVRGDSAAYFCASSPLPRDRGIHEQYFGPGTRLTVT.

This chain uses TRBV7-3 with TRBJ2-2, with TRBD2 as a possible D gene (6 bases). V dropped 6 bases and J dropped 5 bases, with 16 bases sitting between them. In germline, CDR1 is SGHTA, CDR2 FQGTGA. This CDR3 contains 15 residues. The CDR3, as DNA: TGTGCCAGCAGTCCCGGGACTTTCCGGACCGGGGAGCTGTTTTTT. The encoded protein is CASSPGTFRTGELFF.

The chain links TRBV4-2 to TRBJ2-5, with D possibly matching TRBD2 (5 bases). Trimming cost V 4 bases and J 5 bases, with 11 bases left between them. CDR3 size: 13 residues. Germline CDR1 is LGHNA and CDR2 is YNFKEQ. This CDR3 reads CASSPSRGETQYF. The CDR3 bases are TGTGCCAGCAGCCCGTCACGAGGGGAGACCCAGTACTTC.

This rearrangement joins TRBV4-1 to TRBJ2-5, with 7 nucleotides matching TRBD2. The CDR3 runs to 16 residues. Germline V CDR1 and CDR2: MGHRA, YSYEKL. Trimming cost V 0 bases and J 5 bases; bases outside gene matches: 9. As DNA, the CDR3 is TGCGCCAGCAGCCAAGATGGGTGGGGGGGGAGGGAGACCCAGTACTTC. The encoded protein is CASSQDGWGGRETQYF.

V and J are TRBV30 and TRBJ1-2; 12 nucleotides match TRBD1. With 3 bases clipped from V and 7 bases from J, the junction kept 6 bases outside the gene matches. In germline, CDR1 is GTSNPN, CDR2 SVGIG (reference sequence). This CDR3 is 14 amino acids long. The CDR3 is CAWRGTGGVGGYTF. In DNA form, the CDR3 reads TGTGCCTGGAGGGGGACAGGGGGCGTGGGTGGCTACACCTTC.

This clone occurred a few times. V and J are TRBV5-4 and TRBJ1-2; maybe TRBD1 (6 bases). CDR1 and CDR2 (germline): SGHNT, YYREEE (reference sequence). V lost 3 bases and J lost 5, with 14 bases in between. The CDR3 sequence is 14 residues long. CDR3 DNA: TGTGCCAGCAGCTCGGACAGAAACGCATATGGCTACACCTTC. Translated, it gives CASSSDRNAYGYTF.

V usage is TRBV7-9 and J usage is TRBJ2-7; D possibly corresponds to TRBD2 (6 bases). Germline assignment: CDR1 SEHNR and CDR2 FQNEAQ (reference sequence). V lost 6 bases to trimming and J lost 0 bases, with 12 bases between them. The CDR3 extends over 14 amino acids. CDR3 in amino acids: CASSPDGGSYEQYF. In nucleotides, the CDR3 is TGTGCCAGCAGTCCAGACGGGGGCTCCTACGAGCAGTACTTC.

V usage is TRBV2 and J usage is TRBJ2-7; 10 positions match TRBD1. Germline V gene data show CDR1 as SNHLY and CDR2 as FYNNEI. CDR3 size: 14 residues. J was trimmed by 6 bases and V by 4 bases; bases with no gene match: 6. CDR3 DNA sequence: TGTGCCAGCAGTGGGACAGGGGGGGACTCCGAGCAGTACTTC. Its protein is CASSGTGGDSEQYF.

The chain uses TRBV6-6 and TRBJ2-2; 7 positions match TRBD1. The CDR3 totals 13 residues. Germline assignment: CDR1 MNHNY and CDR2 SVGAGI (reference sequence). Trimming at V came to 2 bases and at J to 6 bases, leaving 0 bases not matched to a gene. The CDR3 is CASSYRGPGELFF. CDR3 coding DNA: TGTGCCAGCAGTTACAGGGGGCCCGGGGAGCTGTTTTTT.

The chain carries TRBV28 and TRBJ2-3, with 12 positions matching TRBD2. This CDR3 has 16 amino acids. The germline gives CDR1 MDHEN, CDR2 SYDVKM. V trimming: 6 bases; J trimming: 4 bases; junction bases outside the gene matches: 8. CDR3 region: CASRLVLAGGPDTQYF. CDR3 coding DNA: TGTGCCAGCAGGCTTGTCCTAGCGGGAGGGCCAGATACGCAGTATTTT.

The chain links TRBV2 to TRBJ2-7; tentative D call: TRBD2 (5 bases). The CDR3 spans 12 residues. Trimming left V 4 bases short and J 4 bases short, with 8 bases between. The germline V gene encodes CDR1 SNHLY and CDR2 FYNNEI. The CDR3 loop is CASSGPGYEQYF. CDR3 DNA sequence: TGTGCCAGCAGTGGCCCGGGGTACGAGCAGTACTTC.

This chain connects TRBV28 to TRBJ2-1, with D uncertain. The CDR3 length is 17 residues. The V gene's germline CDR1 is MDHEN and CDR2 SYDVKM. Trimming left V 6 bases short and J 1 base short, with 19 bases between. CDR3 DNA sequence: TGTGCCAGCAGCCAAGATCCGACGGTCGGGTCCTACAATGAGCAGTTCTTC. Translation gives CASSQDPTVGSYNEQFF.

The chain carries TRBV9 and TRBJ2-2; D is uncertain. This CDR3 has 13 amino acids. Germline lookup yields CDR1 SGDLS and CDR2 YYNGEE. Trimming shortened V by 0 bases and J by 4 bases, and 4 bases separated the two germline ends. The CDR3: CASSVGGTGELFF. CDR3 bases: TGTGCCAGCAGCGTAGGCGGCACCGGGGAGCTGTTTTTT.

This chain uses TRBV25-1 with TRBJ1-4, with D unresolved. The germline gives CDR1 MGHDK, CDR2 SYGVNS. The V gene lost 1 base and the J gene lost 2 bases, with 5 bases spanning the gap. CDR3 size: 14 residues. The CDR3 sequence is CASSELHTNEKLFF. The DNA for the CDR3 is TGTGCCAGCAGTGAATTACATACTAATGAAAAACTGTTTTTT.

This clone has just a few counts. This chain links TRBV2 with TRBJ2-1; D might be TRBD1 (6 bases). The V and J ends lost 7 bases and 9 bases respectively, with 13 bases between them. Germline V CDR1 and CDR2: SNHLY, FYNNEI. The CDR3 length is 12 residues. In DNA, the CDR3 is TGTGCCAGCAACGACAGGTCAACTGAGCAGTTCTTC. Its translation is CASNDRSTEQFF. The full variable domain, its missing parts supplied by reference TRBV2 and TRBJ2-1, is EPEVTQTPSHQVTQMGQEVILRCVPISNHLYFYWYRQILGQKVEFLVSFYNNEISEKSEIFDDQFSVERPDGSNFTLKIRSTKLEDSAMYFCASNDRSTEQFFGPGTRLTVL.

The chain employs TRBV11-3 and TRBJ2-5; TRBD2 is a possible D gene (5 bases). There are 13 residues in the CDR3. Germline values: CDR1 SGHNT, CDR2 YENEEA. Trimming left V 5 bases short and J 5 bases short, with 12 bases between. CDR3 sequence: CASSTLERETQYF. The CDR3 coding sequence is TGTGCCAGCAGCACCCTAGAGCGGGAGACCCAGTACTTC.

The chain joins TRBV19 to TRBJ1-1, with D possibly being TRBD1 (6 bases). CDR1 is LNHDA and CDR2 is SQIVND in the germline V gene (reference sequence). Trimming shortened V by 3 bases and J by 0 bases, and 11 bases separated the two germline ends. The CDR3 has 15 amino acids. The CDR3, as DNA: TGTGCCAGTAGTATGGGCCAGGGGATGAACACTGAAGCTTTCTTT. Encoded protein: CASSMGQGMNTEAFF.

The rearrangement joins TRBV30 to TRBJ2-1; 15 bases line up with TRBD2. Losses at the gene ends were 3 bases for V and 9 bases for J; bases not matched to a gene: 3. Germline V gene data show CDR1 as GTSNPN and CDR2 as SVGIG (reference sequence). The CDR3 loop spans 14 amino acids. The CDR3, as DNA: TGTGCCTGGAGGGGACTAGCGGGGGGTGGTGAGCAGTTCTTC. It encodes CAWRGLAGGGEQFF.

This chain joins TRBV5-6 and TRBJ2-5; no clear D. The J call could be wrong; TRBJ2-7 is a better fit for the DNA end. CDR1 is SGHDT and CDR2 is YYEEEE in the germline V gene. CDR3 length equals 11 residues. Written as DNA, the CDR3 is TGTGCCAGCAGCTTGAACTACGAGCAGTACTTC. Amino acid sequence: CASSLNYEQYF.

The chain uses TRBV7-8 and TRBJ1-5; perhaps TRBD1 as D (6 bases). With 0 bases removed from V and 0 bases from J, the gap between germline ends came to 15 bases. The germline gives CDR1 SGHVS, CDR2 FQNEAQ. CDR3 length: 18 amino acids. The CDR3 is CASSLALAGAISNQPQHF. The CDR3 DNA reads as TGTGCCAGCAGCTTAGCGTTGGCAGGGGCGATTAGCAATCAGCCCCAGCATTTT.

The chain carries TRBV11-3 and TRBJ2-5; 7 nucleotides match TRBD1. The CDR3 runs 12 residues. Germline V gene data show CDR1 as SGHNT and CDR2 as YENEEA. V lost 5 bases and J lost 7; bases outside the gene matches: 4. The CDR3 DNA follows: TGTGCCAGCAGCCCCCGACAGGGGACCCAGTACTTC. Amino acid sequence: CASSPRQGTQYF.